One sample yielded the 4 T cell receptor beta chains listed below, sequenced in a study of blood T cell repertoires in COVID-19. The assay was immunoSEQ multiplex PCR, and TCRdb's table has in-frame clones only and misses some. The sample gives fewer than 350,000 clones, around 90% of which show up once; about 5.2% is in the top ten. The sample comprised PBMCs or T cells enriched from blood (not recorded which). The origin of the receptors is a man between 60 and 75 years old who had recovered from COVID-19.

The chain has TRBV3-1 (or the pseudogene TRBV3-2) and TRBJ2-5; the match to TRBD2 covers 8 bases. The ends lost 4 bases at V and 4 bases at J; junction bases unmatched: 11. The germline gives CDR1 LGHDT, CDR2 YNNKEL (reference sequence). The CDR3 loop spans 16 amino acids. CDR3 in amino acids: CASSPGPGLGGETQYF. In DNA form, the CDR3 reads TGTGCCAGCAGCCCGGGACCGGGACTAGGGGGAGAGACCCAGTACTTC.

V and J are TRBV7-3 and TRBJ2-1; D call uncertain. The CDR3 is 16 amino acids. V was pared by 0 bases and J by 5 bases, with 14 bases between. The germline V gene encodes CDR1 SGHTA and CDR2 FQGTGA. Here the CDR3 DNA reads TGTGCCAGCAGCTTAACCGGTAGCCGACCGGACAATGAGCAGTTCTTC. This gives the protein CASSLTGSRPDNEQFF.

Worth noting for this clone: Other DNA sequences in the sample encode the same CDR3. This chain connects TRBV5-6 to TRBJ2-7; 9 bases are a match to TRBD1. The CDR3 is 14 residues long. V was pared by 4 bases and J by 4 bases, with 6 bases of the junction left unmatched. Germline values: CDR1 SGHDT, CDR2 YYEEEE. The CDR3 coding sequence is TGTGCCAGCAGCCGGGGACAGGGCGCGTACGAGCAGTACTTC. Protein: CASSRGQGAYEQYF.

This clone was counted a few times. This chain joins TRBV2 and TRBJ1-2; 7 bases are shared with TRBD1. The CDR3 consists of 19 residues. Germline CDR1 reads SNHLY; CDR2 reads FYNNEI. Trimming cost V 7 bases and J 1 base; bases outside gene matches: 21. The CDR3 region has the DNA TGTGCCAGCACCCGAACTCCGGGACAGTTAGAGGACCTTAACTATGGCTACACCTTC. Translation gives CASTRTPGQLEDLNYGYTF.